Sequencing of this T cell receptor beta chain was carried out in a study of long-term antiretroviral therapy in people with HIV. A minimum of one pre-ART and two post-ART PBMC samples existed for each donor. It was version v3.0 of the immunoSEQ assay that was run at survey level. Assay: immunoSEQ multiplex PCR; the TCRdb copy retains only in-frame clones and omits some. Among roughly 26,000 clones listed, roughly 94% were seen once. This TCR was sampled from a woman between 45 and 65 years old with HIV. The source material was unsorted PBMCs, sampled roughly 5.1 years after starting antiretroviral therapy.

CDR3 loop: CANERSTYEQYF. In DNA form, the CDR3 reads TGTGCCAACGAGCGGTCCACCTACGAGCAGTACTTC. J is TRBJ2-7 and V is TRBV2; D is perhaps TRBD2 (5 bases). The germline CDR1 and CDR2 sequences are SNHLY and FYNNEI. The CDR3 totals 12 residues. V lost 10 bases and J lost 2, with 12 bases in between.